Listed here is a single T cell receptor (beta chain). What antigen it recognizes has not been identified. Within one base of it there is no much larger clone, and no base qualities were kept. The cohort was made up of around 720 healthy bone marrow donors. At the time of sampling, all cohort members were nominally healthy, though unrecorded immune exposures were likely present. The donor tested CMV seronegative and was one of the 352 seronegative cohort members. Each donor provided a peripheral blood sample, and peripheral blood mononuclear cells were used for TCR beta sequencing. Genomic DNA extraction from the blood cell samples was performed with the Qiagen DNeasy Blood Extraction Kit. The data belong to a study of cytomegalovirus exposure and HLA in healthy donors (dated by TCRdb to the late 2010s). Concerning the study at large: An earlier analysis of approximately 590 of the donors reported 250 to 350 Gb of sequence data and 117 million unique TCR beta sequences from about 180 million T cells. Donor age, sex, ethnicity and CMV serostatus were compiled alongside the repertoire data. The T cell repertoires of several hundred subjects were profiled by immunosequencing and related to cytomegalovirus serostatus. A later analysis re-examined previously published TCR beta repertoires from several hundred donors and added high-resolution HLA genotyping to investigate patterns of TCR occurrence. An earlier analysis of around 580 of the donors used high-throughput TCR beta sequencing to judge whether each TCR beta V gene segment behaved as functional or pseudogenic. The genetic ancestry cluster associated with self-reported Caucasian donors included 80% to 90% of the roughly 400 genotyped donors. An early release that covered about 640 HLA-typed donors contained approximately 300 gigabases of sequencing data and about 93 million unique TCR sequences. All discovery cohort repertoires had been generated on a single sequencing platform. Rather than drawing on any new phenotypic data, the later analysis identified candidate immune exposures from TCR beta sequences and the way those sequences occurred across donors. Roughly five DR-DQ haplotypes were handled as single units for association and clustering because linkage in the cohort was strong. In addition to the first cohort of roughly 670 subjects, a separate validation cohort of approximately 130 different subjects was used. The study aimed to test whether cataloging public T cell receptors could reveal signatures of past pathogen exposure. A later genetic analysis used genome-wide SNP genotypes for about 55% of the 666 donors, treating that subset as a discovery cohort. Class I and class II HLA loci were covered by the typing at four-digit resolution. On average, over 200,000 unique TCR beta nucleotide sequences were sequenced per donor among some 430 genotyped donors of the cohort, with around 19% of those sequences being non-productive. To predict cytomegalovirus infection status, the study combined high-throughput TCR immunosequencing, statistical association of individual TCRs with disease status, and machine learning. The number of donors typed differed by locus, with about 629-640 for A, B, C, DRB1 and DQB1, more than 500 for DQA1, 600 to 610 for DPA1, and around 460 for DPB1.

What the authors observed across the whole study: Some IMGT-functional V segments, including TRBV6-2 and TRBV6-3, could not be told apart with the 87-base-pair reads, so those segments were excluded. Seventeen rarely observed V segments, including chromosome 9 orphons, were excluded from the earlier analysis of approximately 500 of the donors because counts were too low. In a later genetic analysis, a missense DCLRE1C variant was associated with V-gene and J-gene trimming of TCR beta chains, and the association was replicated in an independent cohort. A further reported finding was that TCR beta sequences accurately predicted the HLA-A and HLA-B alleles for most subjects in the first cohort. A few of the identified cytomegalovirus-associated TCR beta chains were confirmed in vitro to be specific for cytomegalovirus antigens. Correlated functional status among segregating V segments might be attributable to linkage disequilibrium, but an unknown experimental factor could not be ruled out. According to the authors, the approach could potentially be generalized to other disease states and immunological phenotypes. In a later analysis, HLA-associated TCR beta chains showed more clonal expansion and lower generation probabilities than non-associated chains that were equally common. A later analysis found that TCR association rates varied across HLA loci, with DRB1 alleles showing the most associated TCRs and HLA-C alleles the fewest. The only immune exposure information available for the cohort was CMV serostatus. The classifier was reported to diagnose cytomegalovirus status with high specificity and sensitivity in both the original and validation cohorts. Assigning TCR associations to individual alleles was difficult when HLA alleles, especially DR and DQ, strongly co-occurred. In an earlier analysis of approximately 590 of the donors, most TCR beta V segments appeared in productive rearrangements about 90% or about 30% of the time, broadly matching IMGT annotations. A cluster of highly shared sequence variants was judged likely to be a technical artifact of the sequencing pipeline. In this cohort, only TCR beta chains were sequenced, and detectable features were limited by the absence of alpha or paired-chain data. Most CMV-associated TCR beta chains appeared to be HLA-restricted in a later analysis, and the HLA associations seemed to be driven largely by CMV exposure. While some public TCRs were present in many individuals, most TCR sequences turned up only very rarely across donors. According to a later analysis, parvovirus B19, influenza, CMV and Epstein-Barr virus appeared linked to several top co-occurrence clusters. Roughly uniform sequencing depth across donors was assumed in presence/absence analyses, although this assumption may not hold. In a later analysis, about 17,000 TCR beta sequences were associated with specific HLA alleles at a false discovery rate of 0.05. A later genetic analysis reported fewer N-insertions in productive TCRs among donors in an Asian-associated ancestry cluster than the roughly 700-donor mean. Because HLA typing was unavailable for some donors at each locus, only the typed subset was used in association tests. In the study, 150 to 200 TCR beta chains were listed as associated with cytomegalovirus.

Per the germline V gene (reference sequence), SGHAT is the CDR1 and FQDESV is the CDR2. V trim: 0 bases; J trim: 1 base; unmatched bases: 3. Spanning cysteine to phenylalanine, the CDR3 consists of 17 amino acids. The DNA shown is the 51-base CDR3, in frame from base 1. Library generation was performed with the immunoSEQ multiplex PCR assay. The multiplex PCR relied on a mix of 60 forward primers for TCR Vbeta segments and 13 reverse primers for TCR Jbeta segments. A multiplex PCR assay on genomic DNA amplified the CDR3 region of rearranged TCR beta genes. On the Illumina HiSeq System, the amplified TCR beta libraries were sequenced as 87-base-pair reads. The original pipeline was this. Across the 500 to 850 repertoires, a later analysis counted 60 million to 90 million unique TCR beta chains, approximately 12 million of which were shared by at least two donors. To remove PCR and sequencing errors, raw reads were error-corrected and collapsed into unique sequences using a nearest-neighbor algorithm that merged closely related sequences. To assign V, D and J gene segments, CDR3 sequences were aligned to IMGT reference sequences. For a sequence to be retained, a match of at least six nucleotides was required to both a V gene segment and a J gene segment. Rearrangements were classified as productive when the CDR3 lacked stop codons and remained in frame with V and J, and all other rearrangements were classified as non-productive. Following IMGT convention, CDR3 was defined as the stretch from the second conserved V-encoded cysteine up to the conserved J-encoded phenylalanine. The earlier analysis of some 540 of the donors excluded any sequence lacking an unambiguous match to a single V gene segment. An earlier analysis of a few hundred of the donors called V segments functional above 56.7% productive rearrangements and segregating when the between-donor standard deviation exceeded 5%. A statistical classification framework was built for diagnosing cytomegalovirus status from the catalog of TCR beta chain sequences. In a later analysis, V and J genes were assigned by comparing TCR nucleotide sequences against IMGT/GENE-DB human TR gene sequences. In a later analysis, CDR3 sequences and most-parsimonious VDJ recombination scenarios were assigned using the TCRdist pipeline. In a later analysis, each TCR beta chain was defined by its CDR3 amino acid sequence together with its V-gene family, and reads lacking a unique V-gene family were excluded. In a later analysis, some 600 highly shared, low-generation-probability nucleotide sequences were removed to address suspected cross-contamination and a sequencing artifact. For each public chain, a later analysis derived a clonal expansion index from normalized ranks of inferred template counts within each repertoire. Generation probabilities in a later analysis came from a VDJ recombination model fitted to out-of-frame rearrangements, and those results were checked against IGoR. In a later analysis, TCR-TCR, TCR-HLA and TCR-CMV co-occurrence was scored with hypergeometric tests, and a repertoire-size bias correction was applied to TCR pairs. False discovery rates were estimated in a later analysis by permuting HLA or CMV assignments 20 times. In a later analysis, co-occurring TCRs were grouped using DBSCAN, and TCRdist sequence similarity was added for clustering within HLA-allele-positive subsets. Repertoires with fewer than 30,000 or more than 120,000 public chains, plus five repertoires with anomalous nucleotide sharing, were excluded from co-occurrence clustering. TCRdb stores this immuneACCESS table with in-frame sequences only. Part of the clones is absent; in the studies checked, under half of the shortfall reflects unresolved V genes, and no reason is known for the rest. The DNA gave D and trimming, while V, J and clone size come from that table. The sample contains about 100,000 clones, 70% to 85% of them found a single time. 1.2% of the sample is in the top ten clones.

The chain joins TRBV11-1 to TRBJ1-1, with TRBD1 matching 12 junction bases. Sequencing was carried out using PBMCs. This TCR derives from a young woman in good health and CMV-seronegative. The CDR3 amino acid sequence is: CASSLAGTGGWNTEAFF. The sequence in DNA is TGTGCCAGCAGCTTAGCCGGGACAGGGGGCTGGAACACTGAAGCTTTCTTT.